The 23 T cell receptor beta chains given below trace back to one sample, sequenced in a study of shared clonotypes between healthy human individuals. The protocol was immunoSEQ multiplex PCR, while the TCRdb copy is restricted to in-frame clones and leaves out a portion. The sample includes 2 million to 2.5 million clones, under 97% of them seen just once. Input material: naive CD4+ T cells sorted from blood. As to subset: CD45RA+ positively selected. These receptor sequences come from a man aged 18 to 29 in good health.

V is TRBV10-3 and J is TRBJ2-4, with D unresolved. This CDR3 contains 13 residues. Germline lookup yields CDR1 ENHRY and CDR2 SYGVKD. Deletions cut 0 bases from V and 11 bases from J, with 11 bases between. The chain's CDR3 is CAISESPQHFQYF. Here the CDR3 DNA reads TGTGCCATCAGTGAGTCACCCCAGCATTTTCAGTACTTC.

This rearrangement joins TRBV4-1 to TRBJ2-3; TRBD2 aligns across 12 bases. Germline CDR1 MGHRA, CDR2 YSYEKL. V dropped 0 bases and J dropped 4; count of bases not matched to a gene: 5. This CDR3 contains 17 residues. The chain's CDR3 is CASSQDPSGRASDTQYF. CDR3 coding DNA: TGCGCCAGCAGCCAAGATCCTAGCGGGAGGGCCTCAGATACGCAGTATTTT.

The chain employs TRBV2 and TRBJ1-5, with no clear D. Between the trimmed V and J ends, which lost 2 bases and 4 bases, there was a span of 9 bases. This CDR3 is built from 14 residues. CDR1 is SNHLY, CDR2 FYNNEI, per germline. CDR3 DNA: TGTGCCAGCAGTGAACTAAGTAGAAATCAGCCCCAGCATTTT. Encoded protein: CASSELSRNQPQHF.

Here the CDR3 reads CASSQEFRGRPGSSYEQYF. The CDR3 nucleotides are TGCGCCAGCAGCCAAGAATTCAGGGGGCGCCCCGGGAGCTCCTACGAGCAGTACTTC. This chain joins TRBV4-1 and TRBJ2-7, with 8 positions matching TRBD1. V shed 0 bases and J 0 bases; nucleotides not matched to a gene: 13. The CDR3 contains 19 residues. CDR1 and CDR2 (germline): MGHRA, YSYEKL.

The genes are TRBV2 and TRBJ2-7; 10 bases match TRBD2. The CDR3 contains 12 residues. Germline lookup yields CDR1 SNHLY and CDR2 FYNNEI. After removal of 9 bases from V and 4 bases from J, the junction contained 3 bases not matched to a gene. This CDR3 is CASKGLAYEQYF. The CDR3 coding sequence is TGTGCCAGTAAGGGACTAGCGTACGAGCAGTACTTC. The full variable domain, with the rest looked up from reference TRBV2 and TRBJ2-7, is EPEVTQTPSHQVTQMGQEVILRCVPISNHLYFYWYRQILGQKVEFLVSFYNNEISEKSEIFDDQFSVERPDGSNFTLKIRSTKLEDSAMYFCASKGLAYEQYFGPGTRLTVT.

The genes are TRBV7-9 and TRBJ2-4, with TRBD2 matching over 7 bases. CDR3 size: 13 residues. The V and J ends lost 3 bases and 7 bases, in that order; junction bases with no gene match: 3. In germline, CDR1 is SEHNR, CDR2 FQNEAQ (reference sequence). The CDR3 loop is CASSLSGGNIQYF. The CDR3 nucleotides read TGTGCCAGCAGCTTGTCCGGGGGGAACATTCAGTACTTC.

The chain joins TRBV2 to TRBJ2-5; TRBD2 is a possible D gene (5 bases). The V and J ends lost 4 bases and 6 bases respectively, with 12 bases between them. This CDR3 is 13 amino acids long. CDR1 SNHLY and CDR2 FYNNEI come from the germline V gene. The CDR3 here is CASSVSGEKTQYF. CDR3 sequence (DNA): TGTGCCAGCAGTGTTTCCGGGGAAAAGACCCAGTACTTC.

This clone was seen just once. V gene TRBV7-8 combines with J gene TRBJ2-5; 8 nucleotides line up with TRBD2. Unmatched junction bases numbered 10, after V lost 5 bases and J lost 2 bases. Looked up from germline, CDR1 is SGHVS and CDR2 is FQNEAQ. The CDR3 is 16 amino acids. The CDR3 protein is CASSPKTGTRQETQYF. CDR3 DNA: TGTGCCAGCAGCCCGAAAACCGGGACTAGACAAGAGACCCAGTACTTC.

A note on this clone: Additional DNA sequences in this sample encode the identical CDR3. The rearrangement joins TRBV6-5 to TRBJ2-7, with D tentatively TRBD2 (5 bases). CDR1 MNHEY and CDR2 SVGAGI come from the germline V gene. There are 13 residues in the CDR3. The V gene lost 2 bases and the J gene lost 1 base, with 6 bases spanning the gap. The CDR3 DNA reads as TGTGCCAGCAGTTACGCGGGTTCCTACGAGCAGTACTTC. Amino acid sequence: CASSYAGSYEQYF.

The chain employs TRBV2 and TRBJ1-2; TRBD1 agrees at 10 bases. J lost 4 bases, V lost 7 bases, and 9 bases had no gene match. The germline CDR1 and CDR2 sequences are SNHLY and FYNNEI. The CDR3 consists of 15 residues. The chain's CDR3 is CASTEGQGNIYGYTF. Here the CDR3 DNA reads TGTGCCAGCACTGAGGGACAGGGGAATATCTATGGCTACACCTTC.

As DNA, the CDR3 is TGTGCCAGCAGTCCGAGAAAGGGACAGGGCGAACGTGGCTACACCTTC. Encoded protein: CASSPRKGQGERGYTF. This sequence joins TRBV25-1 and TRBJ1-2; 9 positions agree with TRBD1. V trimming: 5 bases; J trimming: 7 bases; junction bases outside the gene matches: 14. In germline, CDR1 is MGHDK, CDR2 SYGVNS. The CDR3 spans 16 residues.

CDR3 bases: TGTGCCAGCTCACCAATATCACAGGGCACCTACGAGCAGTACTTC. Its protein product is CASSPISQGTYEQYF. V gene TRBV18 combines with J gene TRBJ2-7, with D tentatively TRBD1 (6 bases). V was cut by 2 bases and J by 2 bases, with 13 bases left in between. The V gene's germline CDR1 is KGHSH and CDR2 LQKENI. CDR3 length: 15 amino acids.

The chain carries TRBV9 and TRBJ2-1; D remains unclear. The CDR3 loop spans 16 amino acids. CDR1 and CDR2 from the germline V gene are SGDLS and YYNGEE. V gave up 0 bases and J gave up 0 bases, with 10 bases separating them. The CDR3 sequence: CASSVEALSSYNEQFF. In nucleotides, the CDR3 is TGTGCCAGCAGCGTAGAGGCGCTAAGCTCCTACAATGAGCAGTTCTTC.

The chain is built from TRBV7-9 and TRBJ1-1; D is ambiguous. The CDR3 runs to 13 residues. Trimming pared 5 bases from V and 1 base from J, leaving 8 bases between. Germline V gives CDR1 SEHNR, CDR2 FQNEAQ (reference sequence). The CDR3 coding sequence is TGTGCCAGCAGCACCGACGGGAACACTGAAGCTTTCTTT. It specifies CASSTDGNTEAFF.

This chain connects TRBV4-1 to TRBJ1-6; tentatively, D is TRBD1 (6 bases). The CDR3 sequence is 15 residues long. Trimming took off 2 bases at V and 7 bases at J, with 12 bases between the two ends. Germline CDR1 is MGHRA and CDR2 is YSYEKL. Written as DNA, the CDR3 is TGCGCCAGCAGCCAACAGGGGCCACAGAATTCACCCCTCCACTTT. Its translation: CASSQQGPQNSPLHF.

The chain uses TRBV6-6 and TRBJ2-5, with TRBD1 as a possible D gene (5 bases). CDR1 is MNHNY and CDR2 is SVGAGI in the germline V gene (reference sequence). V was cut by 8 bases and J by 4 bases, with 17 bases left in between. This CDR3 has 14 residues. DNA of the CDR3: TGTGCCAGCGCTAGTTCAGGGATGGTAGAGACCCAGTACTTC. It encodes CASASSGMVETQYF.

The rearrangement links TRBV12-5 to TRBJ2-2; 8 positions match TRBD1. There are 16 residues in the CDR3. The V segment lost 4 bases and the J segment 3 bases; nucleotides outside the gene matches: 7. CDR1 is LGHNT, CDR2 FRNRAP, per germline. For the CDR3, the DNA is TGTGCTAGTGGTTCGGACAACAGGGGGTACACCGGGGAGCTGTTTTTT. Protein: CASGSDNRGYTGELFF.

On this clone: A read error may produce the germline difference seen at one junction end. Different DNA sequences within this sample yield the same CDR3. The chain combines TRBV30 with TRBJ1-1; TRBD1 is a possible D gene (5 bases). CDR1 GTSNPN and CDR2 SVGIG come from the germline V gene (reference sequence). This CDR3 contains 13 residues. The DNA of the CDR3 is TGTGCCTGGAGTATCCAGACAGTCCCTGAAGCTTTTTTT. Translation: CAWSIQTVPEAFF.

There are a few counts of this clone. This chain links TRBV19 with TRBJ1-5; no clear D gene. CDR1 LNHDA and CDR2 SQIVND come from the germline V gene (reference sequence). The CDR3 consists of 14 residues. V was cut by 3 bases and J by 4 bases, with 10 bases left in between. CDR3 loop: CASSIPSINQPQHF. The CDR3 bases are TGTGCCAGTAGTATTCCCAGCATTAATCAGCCCCAGCATTTT.

The CDR3 nucleotides are TGTGCCAGCAGTTCCCTCCGGGGCGGGAGCACAGATACGCAGTATTTT. As protein: CASSSLRGGSTDTQYF. V is TRBV6-5 and J is TRBJ2-3; possibly TRBD1 or TRBD2 for D (5 bases each). The ends were cut back, 4 bases at V and 0 bases at J, with 14 bases in the middle. Germline V gives CDR1 MNHEY, CDR2 SVGAGI. The CDR3 has 16 amino acids.

Comments on this clone: This sample includes further DNA sequences coding for the same CDR3. The V and J genes are TRBV5-1 and TRBJ2-5; TRBD1 is a possible D gene (6 bases). The CDR3 spans 14 residues. Looked up from germline, CDR1 is SGHRS and CDR2 is YFSETQ. V lost 2 bases to trimming and J lost 2 bases, with 10 bases between them. CDR3 coding DNA: TGCGCCAGCAGCTTTACAGGGACACAAGAGACCCAGTACTTC. It is translated as CASSFTGTQETQYF.

The rearrangement links TRBV6-1 to TRBJ1-5, with TRBD1 as a possible D gene (5 bases). This CDR3 spans 13 amino acids. The germline V gene encodes CDR1 MNHNS and CDR2 SASEGT. V was pared by 7 bases and J by 5 bases, with 12 bases between. CDR3 sequence: CASNLWGDQPQHF. The DNA of the CDR3 is TGTGCCAGCAACCTATGGGGGGATCAGCCCCAGCATTTT.

V and J are TRBV6-5 and TRBJ2-2, with 7 nucleotides matching TRBD1. This CDR3 comprises 14 residues. Looked up from germline, CDR1 is MNHEY and CDR2 is SVGAGI. After removal of 7 bases from V and 5 bases from J, the junction contained 7 bases not matched to a gene. The CDR3 spells CASTQGVGTGELFF. The CDR3 DNA is TGTGCCAGCACCCAGGGGGTAGGGACCGGGGAGCTGTTTTTT.